This T cell receptor (beta chain) stems from a study of cytomegalovirus exposure and HLA in healthy donors. Study details: It was reported in a later analysis that the same platform had been used for the 120 or so validation repertoires as for the roughly 670 first-cohort repertoires.

Germline CDR1 MGHRA, CDR2 YSYEKL. V dropped 1 base and J dropped 8 bases, with 14 bases sitting between them. The CDR3 is made up of 14 amino acids. Turning to this clone: Antigen: not known.

Study-wide results and caveats: One later analysis, an examination of the roughly 130 validation repertoires, found that first-cohort TCR clusters tended to co-occur in them. According to the study, about 180 TCR beta chains were cytomegalovirus-associated.

The table came from immunoSEQ multiplex PCR; TCRdb's copy has only in-frame clones and leaves some out. The table lists 120,000 or so clones, 70% to 90% of them singletons, with less than 2% in the top ten. The sample taken for sequencing was PBMCs. The sequence derives from a woman aged 18-29 years in good health and CMV-seronegative. The chain uses TRBV4-1 and TRBJ1-2; a weak D match, TRBD1 (5 bases). In DNA, the CDR3 is TGCGCCAGCAGCCAAGGGGGGGGTAGATTCGGCTACACCTTC. It is translated as CASSQGGGRFGYTF.